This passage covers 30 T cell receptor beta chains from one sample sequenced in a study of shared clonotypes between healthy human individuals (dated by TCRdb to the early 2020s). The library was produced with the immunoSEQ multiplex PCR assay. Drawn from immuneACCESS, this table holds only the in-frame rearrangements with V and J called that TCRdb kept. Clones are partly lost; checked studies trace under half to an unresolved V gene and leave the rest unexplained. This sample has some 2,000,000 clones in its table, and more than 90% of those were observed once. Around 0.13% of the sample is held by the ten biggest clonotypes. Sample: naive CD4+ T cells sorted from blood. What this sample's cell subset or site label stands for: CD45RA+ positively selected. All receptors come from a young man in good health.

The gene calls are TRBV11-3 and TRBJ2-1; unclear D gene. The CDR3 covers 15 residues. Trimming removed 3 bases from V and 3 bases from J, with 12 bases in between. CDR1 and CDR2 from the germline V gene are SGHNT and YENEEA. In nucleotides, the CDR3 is TGTGCCAGCAGCTTGGGGAACCTTCTCTACAATGAGCAGTTCTTC. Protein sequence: CASSLGNLLYNEQFF.

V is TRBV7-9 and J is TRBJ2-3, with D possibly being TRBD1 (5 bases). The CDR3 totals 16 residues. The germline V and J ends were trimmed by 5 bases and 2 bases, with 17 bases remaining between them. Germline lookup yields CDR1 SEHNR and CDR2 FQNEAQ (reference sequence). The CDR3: CASSPNSDRLTDTQYF. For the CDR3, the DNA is TGTGCCAGCAGCCCCAACTCTGACAGACTCACAGATACGCAGTATTTT.

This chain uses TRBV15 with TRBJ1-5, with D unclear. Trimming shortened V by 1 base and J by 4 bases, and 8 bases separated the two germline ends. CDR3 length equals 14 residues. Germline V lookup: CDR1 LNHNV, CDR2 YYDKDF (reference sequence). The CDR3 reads CATSRVEVNQPQHF. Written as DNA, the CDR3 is TGTGCCACCAGCAGAGTCGAGGTGAATCAGCCCCAGCATTTT.

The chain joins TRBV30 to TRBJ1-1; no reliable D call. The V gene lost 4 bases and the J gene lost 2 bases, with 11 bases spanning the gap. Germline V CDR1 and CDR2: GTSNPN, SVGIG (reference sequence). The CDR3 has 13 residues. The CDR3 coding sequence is TGTGCCTGGACCCAGATCCGAAACACTGAAGCTTTCTTT. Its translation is CAWTQIRNTEAFF.

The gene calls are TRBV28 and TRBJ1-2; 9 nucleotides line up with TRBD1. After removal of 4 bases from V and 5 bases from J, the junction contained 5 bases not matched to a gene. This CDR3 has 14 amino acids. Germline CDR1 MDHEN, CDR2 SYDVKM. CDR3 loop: CASSSGTGIYGYTF. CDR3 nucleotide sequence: TGTGCCAGCAGTTCCGGGACAGGGATATATGGCTACACCTTC.

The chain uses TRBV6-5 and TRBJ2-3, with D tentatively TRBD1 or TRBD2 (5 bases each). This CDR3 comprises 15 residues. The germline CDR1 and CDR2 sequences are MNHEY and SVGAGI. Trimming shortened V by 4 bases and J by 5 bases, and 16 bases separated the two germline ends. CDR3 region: CASSSGTRSGDTQYF. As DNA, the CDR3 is TGTGCCAGCAGTTCCGGGACCCGGTCTGGAGATACGCAGTATTTT.

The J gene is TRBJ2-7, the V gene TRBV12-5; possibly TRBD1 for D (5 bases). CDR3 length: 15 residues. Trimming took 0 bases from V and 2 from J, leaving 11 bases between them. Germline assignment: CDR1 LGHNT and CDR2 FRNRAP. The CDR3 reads CASGLVLAGPYEQYF. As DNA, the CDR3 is TGTGCTAGTGGTTTGGTACTGGCAGGGCCCTACGAGCAGTACTTC.

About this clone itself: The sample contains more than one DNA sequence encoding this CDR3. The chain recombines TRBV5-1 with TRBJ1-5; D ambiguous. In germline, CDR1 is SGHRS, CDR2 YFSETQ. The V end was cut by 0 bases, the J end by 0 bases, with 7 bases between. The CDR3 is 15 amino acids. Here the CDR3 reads CASSLAGNSNQPQHF. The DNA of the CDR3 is TGCGCCAGCAGCTTGGCGGGAAATAGCAATCAGCCCCAGCATTTT.

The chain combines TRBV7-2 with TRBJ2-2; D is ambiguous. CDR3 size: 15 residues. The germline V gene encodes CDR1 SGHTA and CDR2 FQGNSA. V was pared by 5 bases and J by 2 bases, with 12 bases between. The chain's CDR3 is CASSPGPANTGELFF. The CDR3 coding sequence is TGTGCCAGCAGCCCCGGCCCGGCCAACACCGGGGAGCTGTTTTTT.

CDR3 in DNA: TGTGCCATCAGTTTGGACAGTTGGACGGGGGAGCAGTACTTC. Amino acids: CAISLDSWTGEQYF. This chain uses TRBV10-3 with TRBJ2-7; a weak D match, TRBD1 (6 bases). The CDR3 has 14 amino acids. Looked up from germline, CDR1 is ENHRY and CDR2 is SYGVKD. The V end was cut by 5 bases, the J end by 7 bases, with 18 bases between.

CDR3 sequence: CASSRDRGQGSPLHF. The DNA for the CDR3 is TGTGCCAGCAGTCGGGACAGGGGGCAGGGGTCACCCCTCCACTTT. The J gene is TRBJ1-6, the V gene TRBV2; 12 bases map to TRBD1. The CDR3 consists of 15 residues. V shed 5 bases and J 10 bases; nucleotides not matched to a gene: 6. CDR1 and CDR2 from the germline V gene are SNHLY and FYNNEI.

The chain's CDR3 is CASSQTSGSWETQYF. The CDR3 DNA reads TGTGCCAGTAGTCAGACTAGCGGGAGTTGGGAGACCCAGTACTTC. The chain carries TRBV19 and TRBJ2-5, with 12 bases fitting TRBD2. With V trimmed by 5 bases and J by 5 bases, 6 bases remained unmatched. In germline, CDR1 is LNHDA, CDR2 SQIVND (reference sequence). The CDR3 runs 15 residues.

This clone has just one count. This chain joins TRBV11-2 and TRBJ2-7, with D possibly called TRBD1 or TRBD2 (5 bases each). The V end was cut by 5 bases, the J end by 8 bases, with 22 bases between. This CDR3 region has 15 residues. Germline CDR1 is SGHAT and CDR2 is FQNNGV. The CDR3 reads CASSESAGTAFKQYF. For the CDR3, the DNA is TGTGCCAGCAGCGAATCAGCCGGGACGGCGTTTAAGCAGTACTTC.

This CDR3 is CASSPLGRTSYEQYF. The DNA of the CDR3 is TGTGCCAGCAGTCCTCTAGGGCGGACCTCCTACGAGCAGTACTTC. The chain links TRBV6-6 to TRBJ2-7; D not certain. V gave up 5 bases and J gave up 0 bases, with 14 bases separating them. Germline V gene data show CDR1 as MNHNY and CDR2 as SVGAGI (reference sequence). This CDR3 contains 15 residues.

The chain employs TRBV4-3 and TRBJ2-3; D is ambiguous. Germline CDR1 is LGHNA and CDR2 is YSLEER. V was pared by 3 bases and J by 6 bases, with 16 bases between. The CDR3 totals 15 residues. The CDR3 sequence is CASSQEIQGWDTQYF. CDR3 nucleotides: TGCGCCAGCAGCCAGGAAATCCAAGGTTGGGATACGCAGTATTTT.

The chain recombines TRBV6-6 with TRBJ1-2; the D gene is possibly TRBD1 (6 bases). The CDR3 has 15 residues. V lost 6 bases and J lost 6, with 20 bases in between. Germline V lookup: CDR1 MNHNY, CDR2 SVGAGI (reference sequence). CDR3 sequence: CASSPGAGARDGYTF. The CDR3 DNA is TGTGCCAGCAGCCCAGGGGCGGGGGCGCGCGATGGCTACACCTTC.

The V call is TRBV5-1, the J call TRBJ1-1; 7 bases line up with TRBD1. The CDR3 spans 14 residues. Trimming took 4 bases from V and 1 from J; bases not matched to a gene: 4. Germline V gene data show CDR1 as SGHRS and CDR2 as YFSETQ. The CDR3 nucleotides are TGCGCCAGCAGCCCCAGGGGGAAGAACACTGAAGCTTTCTTT. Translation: CASSPRGKNTEAFF.

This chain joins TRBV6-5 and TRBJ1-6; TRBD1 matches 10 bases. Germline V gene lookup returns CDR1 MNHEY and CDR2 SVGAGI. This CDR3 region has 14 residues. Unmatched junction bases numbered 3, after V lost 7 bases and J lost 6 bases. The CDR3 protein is CASTWDRGNSPLHF. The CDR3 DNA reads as TGTGCCAGCACCTGGGACAGGGGTAATTCACCCCTCCACTTT.

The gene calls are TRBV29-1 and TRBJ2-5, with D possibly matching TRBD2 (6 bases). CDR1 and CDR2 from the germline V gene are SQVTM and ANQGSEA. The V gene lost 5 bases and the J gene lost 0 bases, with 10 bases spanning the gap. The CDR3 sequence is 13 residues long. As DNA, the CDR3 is TGCAGCGTTAACGGGGGATACCAAGAGACCCAGTACTTC. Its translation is CSVNGGYQETQYF.

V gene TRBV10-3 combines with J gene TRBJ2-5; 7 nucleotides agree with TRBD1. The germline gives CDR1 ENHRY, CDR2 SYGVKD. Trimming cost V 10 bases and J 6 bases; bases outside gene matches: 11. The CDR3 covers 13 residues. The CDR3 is CASKGAQGQTQYF. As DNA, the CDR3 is TGTGCCAGCAAGGGTGCACAGGGGCAGACCCAGTACTTC.

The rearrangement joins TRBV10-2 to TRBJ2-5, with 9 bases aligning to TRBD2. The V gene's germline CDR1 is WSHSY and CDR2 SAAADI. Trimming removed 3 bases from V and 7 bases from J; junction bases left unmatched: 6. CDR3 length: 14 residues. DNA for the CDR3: TGCGCCAGCAGTGATGCAGCGGGGGGAGTGACCCAGTACTTC. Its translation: CASSDAAGGVTQYF.

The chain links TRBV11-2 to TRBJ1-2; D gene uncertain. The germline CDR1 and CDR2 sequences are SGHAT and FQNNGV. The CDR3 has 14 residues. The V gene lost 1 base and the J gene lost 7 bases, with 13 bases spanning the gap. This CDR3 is CASSLGGGQVGYTF. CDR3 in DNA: TGTGCCAGCAGCTTAGGGGGTGGGCAGGTTGGCTACACCTTC. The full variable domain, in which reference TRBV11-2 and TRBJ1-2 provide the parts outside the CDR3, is EAGVAQSPRYKIIEKRQSVAFWCNPISGHATLYWYQQILGQGPKLLIQFQNNGVVDDSQLPKDRFSAERLKGVDSTLKIQPAKLEDSAVYLCASSLGGGQVGYTFGSGTRLTVV.

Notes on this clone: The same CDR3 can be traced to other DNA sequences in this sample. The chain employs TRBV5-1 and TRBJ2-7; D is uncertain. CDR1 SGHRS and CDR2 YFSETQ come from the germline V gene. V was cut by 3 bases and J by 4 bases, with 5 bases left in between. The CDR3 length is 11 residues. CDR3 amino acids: CASSSAYEQYF. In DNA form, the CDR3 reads TGCGCCAGCAGCTCCGCGTACGAGCAGTACTTC.

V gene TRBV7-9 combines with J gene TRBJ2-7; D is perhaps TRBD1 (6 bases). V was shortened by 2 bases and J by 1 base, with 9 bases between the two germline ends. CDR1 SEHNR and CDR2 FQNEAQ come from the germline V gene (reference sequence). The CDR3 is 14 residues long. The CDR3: CASSLFGQSYEQYF. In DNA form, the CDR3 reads TGTGCCAGCAGCTTATTTGGACAGTCCTACGAGCAGTACTTC.

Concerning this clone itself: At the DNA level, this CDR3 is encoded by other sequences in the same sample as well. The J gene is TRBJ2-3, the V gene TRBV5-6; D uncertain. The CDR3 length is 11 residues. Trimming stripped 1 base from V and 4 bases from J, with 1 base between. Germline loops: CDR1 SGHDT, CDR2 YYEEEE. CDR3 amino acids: CASSLSDTQYF. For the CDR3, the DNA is TGTGCCAGCAGCTTGTCAGATACGCAGTATTTT.

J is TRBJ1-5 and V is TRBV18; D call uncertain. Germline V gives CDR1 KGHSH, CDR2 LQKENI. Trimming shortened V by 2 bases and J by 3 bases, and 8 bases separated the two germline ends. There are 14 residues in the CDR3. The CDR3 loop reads CASSPDQLNQPQHF. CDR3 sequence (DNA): TGTGCCAGCTCACCAGATCAGCTCAATCAGCCCCAGCATTTT.

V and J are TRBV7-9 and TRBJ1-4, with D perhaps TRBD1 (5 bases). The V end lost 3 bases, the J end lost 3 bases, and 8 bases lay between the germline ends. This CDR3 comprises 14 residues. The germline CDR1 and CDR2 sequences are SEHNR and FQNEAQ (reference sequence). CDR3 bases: TGTGCCAGCAGCTTTACAGGAGCTAATGAAAAACTGTTTTTT. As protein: CASSFTGANEKLFF.

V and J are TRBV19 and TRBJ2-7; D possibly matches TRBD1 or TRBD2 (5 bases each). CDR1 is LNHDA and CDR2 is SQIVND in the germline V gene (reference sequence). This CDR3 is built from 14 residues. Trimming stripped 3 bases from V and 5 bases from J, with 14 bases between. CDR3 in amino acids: CASSIVPGTHEQYF. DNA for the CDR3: TGTGCCAGTAGTATTGTCCCAGGGACCCACGAGCAGTACTTC.

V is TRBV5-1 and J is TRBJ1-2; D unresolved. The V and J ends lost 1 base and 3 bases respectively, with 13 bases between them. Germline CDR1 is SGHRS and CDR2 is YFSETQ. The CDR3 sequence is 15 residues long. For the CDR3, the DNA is TGCGCCAGCAGCTTGTTAATTCGGGGAGACTATGGCTACACCTTC. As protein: CASSLLIRGDYGYTF.

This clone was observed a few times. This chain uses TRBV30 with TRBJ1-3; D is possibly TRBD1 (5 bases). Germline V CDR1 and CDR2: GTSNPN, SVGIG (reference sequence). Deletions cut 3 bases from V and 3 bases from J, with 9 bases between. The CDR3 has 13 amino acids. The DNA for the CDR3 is TGTGCCTGGAGCGGGGGAGATGGAAACACCATATATTTT. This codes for CAWSGGDGNTIYF.